The 16 T cell receptor beta chains listed next were all sequenced from one sample in a study of blood T cell repertoires in COVID-19. The data were produced by immunoSEQ multiplex PCR, yet TCRdb's version contains in-frame clones alone and is incomplete. The sample carries a few hundred thousand clones, roughly 90% recorded once. Material for sequencing was PBMCs or T cells enriched from blood (not recorded which). Receptors were obtained from a woman aged 25 to 39 who had recovered from COVID-19.

The chain uses TRBV12-3 or TRBV12-4 and TRBJ1-2, with D uncertain. The length of the CDR3 is 12 residues. V was cut by 3 bases and J by 6 bases, with 8 bases left in between. DNA for the CDR3: TGTGCCAGCAGTTTCCCGGTCCATGGCTACACCTTC. This codes for CASSFPVHGYTF.

This clone occurred once. The rearrangement uses TRBV10-2 and TRBJ1-5; D ambiguous. Germline assignment: CDR1 WSHSY and CDR2 SAAADI. V was pared by 0 bases and J by 4 bases, with 16 bases between. The CDR3 consists of 17 residues. In DNA form, the CDR3 reads TGCGCCAGCAGTGAGTCGGTTGCACCTGCGGGAAATCAGCCCCAGCATTTT. Translated: CASSESVAPAGNQPQHF.

The chain joins TRBV29-1 to TRBJ1-5; D call uncertain. Trimming took off 4 bases at V and 1 base at J, with 11 bases between the two ends. The germline V gene has CDR1 SQVTM and CDR2 ANQGSEA. The CDR3 contains 14 residues. The DNA for the CDR3 is TGCAGCGTTGTAGAGGCAGGCAGCAATCAGCCCCAGCATTTT. Its translation: CSVVEAGSNQPQHF. The full variable domain, rest sourced from reference TRBV29-1 and TRBJ1-5, is SAVISQKPSRDICQRGTSLTIQCQVDSQVTMMFWYRQQPGQSLTLIATANQGSEATYESGFVIDKFPISRPNLTFSTLTVSNMSPEDSSIYLCSVVEAGSNQPQHFGDGTRLSIL.

The chain combines TRBV7-9 with TRBJ1-1; possible D gene TRBD1, 6 bases. The V and J ends lost 4 bases and 8 bases respectively, with 14 bases between them. The CDR3 runs to 13 residues. From germline, CDR1 is SEHNR and CDR2 FQNEAQ (reference sequence). The CDR3: CASSSLGGVEAFF. CDR3 DNA sequence: TGTGCCAGCAGCTCTCTAGGGGGTGTGGAAGCTTTCTTT.

This rearrangement joins TRBV9 to TRBJ1-1; D remains unclear. Germline-derived CDR1 and CDR2 are SGDLS and YYNGEE. CDR3 length: 16 amino acids. The germline V and J ends were trimmed by 4 bases and 2 bases, with 18 bases remaining between them. This CDR3 reads CASSRGPSTDNTEAFF. For the CDR3, the DNA is TGTGCCAGCAGCCGAGGGCCCTCGACGGATAACACTGAAGCTTTCTTT.

This chain uses TRBV2 with TRBJ1-6; perhaps TRBD1 as D (5 bases). V gave up 3 bases and J gave up 7 bases, with 16 bases separating them. Germline CDR1 and CDR2: SNHLY and FYNNEI. The CDR3 is made up of 16 amino acids. The CDR3 coding sequence is TGTGCCAGCAGTGACTCTACAGGACGGGGGAATTCACCCCTCCACTTT. Its protein is CASSDSTGRGNSPLHF.

This sequence joins TRBV9 and TRBJ2-2; 9 bases align to TRBD1. J gave up 6 bases and V 0 bases, and 6 bases lay outside the gene matches. Germline values: CDR1 SGDLS, CDR2 YYNGEE. CDR3 length equals 16 residues. The CDR3 spells CASSVAGTGYAGELFF. DNA for the CDR3: TGTGCCAGCAGCGTAGCCGGGACAGGGTATGCCGGGGAGCTGTTTTTT. The full variable domain, rest sourced from reference TRBV9 and TRBJ2-2, is DSGVTQTPKHLITATGQRVTLRCSPRSGDLSVYWYQQSLDQGLQFLIQYYNGEERAKGNILERFSAQQFPDLHSELNLSSLELGDSALYFCASSVAGTGYAGELFFGEGSRLTVL.

The gene calls are TRBV7-9 and TRBJ2-5; 8 bases fit TRBD1. Trimming cost V 0 bases and J 5 bases; bases outside gene matches: 8. CDR1 is SEHNR and CDR2 is FQNEAQ in the germline V gene (reference sequence). This CDR3 is 16 amino acids long. In DNA, the CDR3 is TGTGCCAGCAGCTTAGCGGGACAGGAAAAAGGGGAGACCCAGTACTTC. Protein: CASSLAGQEKGETQYF.

This clone was observed a few times. The chain joins TRBV19 to TRBJ1-2; TRBD1 agrees at 8 bases. V was clipped by 6 bases and J by 5 bases; unmatched bases: 8. Germline CDR1 is LNHDA and CDR2 is SQIVND (reference sequence). The CDR3 runs to 14 residues. The CDR3 DNA sequence: TGTGCCAGTAGGCTATTGGACAGGGAATATGGCTACACCTTC. Its protein is CASRLLDREYGYTF.

V and J are TRBV28 and TRBJ2-1; the match to TRBD2 covers 9 bases. Germline V gives CDR1 MDHEN, CDR2 SYDVKM. Trimming took 8 bases from V and 4 from J; bases not matched to a gene: 6. The length of the CDR3 is 14 residues. The chain's CDR3 is CASEQAGGYNEQFF. The CDR3 region has the DNA TGTGCCAGCGAACAAGCGGGGGGATACAATGAGCAGTTCTTC. Full variable domain (missing parts from reference TRBV28 and TRBJ2-1): DVKVTQSSRYLVKRTGEKVFLECVQDMDHENMFWYRQDPGLGLRLIYFSYDVKMKEKGDIPEGYSVSREKKERFSLILESASTNQTSMYLCASEQAGGYNEQFFGPGTRLTVL.

The V gene is TRBV5-5, the J gene TRBJ2-2, with D possibly TRBD2 on 5 matching bases. The CDR3 is made up of 15 amino acids. Per the germline V gene, CDR1 is SGHKS and CDR2 is YYEKEE (reference sequence). V lost 4 bases, J lost 2 bases, and 12 bases lay in between. The CDR3 loop is CASSDRDRNTGELFF. The DNA for the CDR3 is TGTGCCAGCAGCGACCGGGATAGAAACACCGGGGAGCTGTTTTTT.

The chain is built from TRBV29-1 and TRBJ1-4; 8 bases line up with TRBD1. The CDR3 contains 15 residues. The germline V gene has CDR1 SQVTM and CDR2 ANQGSEA. V gave up 5 bases and J gave up 0 bases; unmatched junction bases: 5. The CDR3 DNA is TGCAGCGTTAGGACAGGGAGGTCAACTAATGAAAAACTGTTTTTT. It yields the protein CSVRTGRSTNEKLFF.

The CDR3: CASSLPQDVSPLHF. The CDR3 region has the DNA TGTGCCAGCAGCTTGCCCCAGGATGTTTCACCCCTCCACTTT. The genes are TRBV5-6 and TRBJ1-6; D is unclear. CDR1 is SGHDT and CDR2 is YYEEEE in the germline V gene. The CDR3 loop spans 14 amino acids. Trimming removed 1 base at V and 9 bases at J, with 11 bases between.

The CDR3 spells CASSPRLAGADNEQFF. The DNA of the CDR3 is TGTGCCAGCAGCCCGCGACTAGCGGGGGCCGACAATGAGCAGTTCTTC. The V call is TRBV7-9, the J call TRBJ2-1; 12 positions agree with TRBD2. Per germline, CDR1 SEHNR and CDR2 FQNEAQ (reference sequence). The CDR3 has 16 amino acids. Germline trimming cut 5 bases from V and 5 bases from J; bases unmatched to any gene: 7. Variable domain in full (rest from reference TRBV7-9 and TRBJ2-1): DTGVSQNPRHKITKRGQNVTFRCDPISEHNRLYWYRQTLGQGPEFLTYFQNEAQLEKSRLLSDRFSAERPKGSFSTLEIQRTEQGDSAMYLCASSPRLAGADNEQFFGPGTRLTVL.

This chain links TRBV24-1 with TRBJ1-1; no reliable D call. Germline assignment: CDR1 KGHDR and CDR2 SFDVKD. The length of the CDR3 is 15 residues. The V and J ends lost 4 bases and 2 bases respectively, with 13 bases between them. As DNA, the CDR3 is TGTGCCACCAGTGACGCTAAGACGGGAAACACTGAAGCTTTCTTT. Its protein product is CATSDAKTGNTEAFF.

V is TRBV10-3 and J is TRBJ2-5; the match to TRBD2 covers 11 bases. The V gene end was trimmed by 2 bases and the J gene end by 4 bases; junction bases not matched to a gene: 3. This CDR3 is 15 amino acids long. Germline CDR1 ENHRY, CDR2 SYGVKD. CDR3: CAISEGTSGGETQYF. CDR3 coding DNA: TGTGCCATCAGTGAGGGGACTAGCGGTGGAGAGACCCAGTACTTC.